This TCR beta chain came from a study of OX40 agonist ivuxolimab in advanced cancers. Whole-study results and caveats: Some patients without response likewise showed low normalized clonal expansion.

This clone was counted a single time. Its antigen is unidentified. The protocol was immunoSEQ multiplex PCR, while the TCRdb copy is restricted to in-frame clones and leaves out a portion. Of about 40,000 clones listed, roughly 82% are singletons. The CDR3 runs to 13 residues. Germline V gene sequence: CDR1 SGHDT, CDR2 YYEEEE. V dropped 0 bases and J dropped 5 bases, with 8 bases sitting between them. This TCR derives from an adult with an advanced solid tumor such as melanoma, head and neck, liver or kidney cancer. The source was CD4+ or CD8+ T cells sorted from blood, collected in a trial of the OX40 agonist ivuxolimab. The chain recombines TRBV5-6 with TRBJ2-5; tentatively, D is TRBD1 (6 bases). In DNA form, the CDR3 reads TGTGCCAGCAGCTTGGACAGGGTCGAGACCCAGTACTTC. Its protein product is CASSLDRVETQYF.